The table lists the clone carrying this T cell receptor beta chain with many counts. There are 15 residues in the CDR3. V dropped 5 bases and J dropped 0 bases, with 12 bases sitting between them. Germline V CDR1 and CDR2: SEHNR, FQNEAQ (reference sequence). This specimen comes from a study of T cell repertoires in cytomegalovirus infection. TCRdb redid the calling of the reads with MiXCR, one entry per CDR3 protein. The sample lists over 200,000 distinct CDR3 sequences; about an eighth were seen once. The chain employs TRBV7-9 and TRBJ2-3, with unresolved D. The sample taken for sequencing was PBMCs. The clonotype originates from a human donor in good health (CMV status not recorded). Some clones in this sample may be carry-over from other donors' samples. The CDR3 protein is CASSPMGASTDTQYF. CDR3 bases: TGTGCCAGCAGCCCCATGGGCGCGAGCACAGATACGCAGTATTTT.